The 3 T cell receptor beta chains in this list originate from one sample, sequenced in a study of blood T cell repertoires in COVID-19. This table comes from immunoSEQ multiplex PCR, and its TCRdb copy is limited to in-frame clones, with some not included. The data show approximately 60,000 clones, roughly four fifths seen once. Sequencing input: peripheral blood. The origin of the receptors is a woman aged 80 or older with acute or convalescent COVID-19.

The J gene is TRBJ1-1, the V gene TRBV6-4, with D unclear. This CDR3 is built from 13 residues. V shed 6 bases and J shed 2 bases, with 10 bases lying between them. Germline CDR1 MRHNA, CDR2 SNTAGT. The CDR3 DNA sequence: TGTGCCAGCAGAAGACGGGATAACACTGAAGCTTTCTTT. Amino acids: CASRRRDNTEAFF.

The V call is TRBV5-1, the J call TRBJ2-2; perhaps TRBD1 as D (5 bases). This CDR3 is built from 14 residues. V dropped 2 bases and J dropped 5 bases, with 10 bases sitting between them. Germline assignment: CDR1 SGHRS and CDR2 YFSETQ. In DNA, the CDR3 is TGCGCCAGCAGCTTTACGACAGCAACCGGGGAGCTGTTTTTT. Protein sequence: CASSFTTATGELFF.

CDR3 protein: CASSSRLAGVDGELFF. As DNA, the CDR3 is TGTGCCAGCAGCTCAAGACTAGCGGGAGTTGACGGGGAGCTGTTTTTT. The rearrangement joins TRBV7-8 to TRBJ2-2, with 12 bases aligning to TRBD2. This CDR3 is 16 amino acids long. V dropped 4 bases and J dropped 7; count of bases not matched to a gene: 7. The germline V gene has CDR1 SGHVS and CDR2 FQNEAQ.